This T cell receptor (beta chain) was identified during a study of naive and memory T cell subsets. Study-wide findings and caveats: Over 95% of naive TCR sequences appeared only once after error correction, unlike memory subsets. There was no ground truth to check naive and memory subset results. The power law exponent of TCR abundance differed between naive and memory cells.

The CDR3 sequence is 13 residues long. Germline lookup yields CDR1 MDHEN and CDR2 SYDVKM. V was clipped by 8 bases and J by 0 bases, with 9 bases between them. The beta constant-region primer was an equimolar mix of two oligonucleotides covering TRBC1 and TRBC2. Ligation attached a single-stranded oligonucleotide with a 12-nucleotide UMI and the SP2 primer to the cDNA 3' end. MiXCR, applied by TCRdb to the UMI-ligation and nested PCR reads, yields one record per CDR3 protein. The repertoire includes 130,000 to 150,000 distinct CDR3 sequences, approximately 15% of them detected once, and about 0.14% sits in the top ten. For this clonotype: The antigen remains unidentified.

The chain employs TRBV28 and TRBJ2-3, with D possibly being TRBD1 (5 bases). The source of this sequence is a human donor in good health. Sequencing input: naive CD4+ T cells from blood. The CDR3 region is CASQQDSTDTQYF. CDR3 DNA: TGTGCCAGCCAACAGGACAGCACAGATACGCAGTATTTT.